This TCR beta chain came from a study of T cell responses to AZD1222 COVID-19 vaccine. Study-wide results and caveats: Nearly half of spike-specific TCRs reportedly target variant regions that are unmutated in the B.1.351 and B.1.1.7 variants. The donor cohort was predominantly white British with a female majority, and clonal diversity may have been underestimated.

Comment on this clone: Its antigen is unidentified.

Analyses pooled second doses at about 4 or about 12 weeks. TCRdb's table, derived via immunoSEQ multiplex PCR, lists solely in-frame clones and lacks some. The sample holds 90,000 or so clones, approximately 90% seen once. Germline-derived CDR1 and CDR2 are SGDLS and YYNGEE. This CDR3 has 15 residues. Trimming pared 3 bases from V and 4 bases from J, leaving 16 bases between. The TCR sequence derives from an adult who received the AZD1222 COVID-19 vaccine. Here the sequenced sample was peripheral blood, taken 28 days after the second AZD1222 dose. The chain joins TRBV9 to TRBJ1-2, with TRBD1 as a possible D gene (5 bases). CDR3 in amino acids: CASSASAGSGYGYTF. CDR3 sequence (DNA): TGTGCCAGCAGCGCCTCGGCAGGGTCGGGCTATGGCTACACCTTC.